This T cell receptor (beta chain) was identified during a study of early T cells in non-severe SARS-CoV-2 infection. This clonotype showed up many times. The antigen is unknown. This CDR3 contains 14 residues. CDR1 is SEHNR, CDR2 FQNEAQ, per germline (reference sequence). V was clipped by 1 base and J by 9 bases, with 14 bases between them. Study-wide findings and caveats: The VDJdb matching leaned toward anti-spike CD8 responses and overlooked private and CD4 specificities.

In TCRdb, the 5' RACE reads were re-called with MiXCR into one record per CDR3 protein. The sample holds tens of thousands of distinct CDR3 sequences, just under 3% seen once. The source material was whole blood. This chain joins TRBV7-9 and TRBJ2-3; D unclear. This TCR was recovered from an adult who was a healthcare worker with PCR-confirmed SARS-CoV-2 infection or an uninfected control (not recorded which). CDR3 coding DNA: TGTGCCAGCAGCTTAGAGGCCACCCAGTCGACGCAGTATTTT. Amino acid sequence: CASSLEATQSTQYF. Full variable domain (rest looked up from reference TRBV7-9 and TRBJ2-3): DTGVSQNPRHKITKRGQNVTFRCDPISEHNRLYWYRQTLGQGPEFLTYFQNEAQLEKSRLLSDRFSAERPKGSFSTLEIQRTEQGDSAMYLCASSLEATQSTQYFGPGTRLTVL.